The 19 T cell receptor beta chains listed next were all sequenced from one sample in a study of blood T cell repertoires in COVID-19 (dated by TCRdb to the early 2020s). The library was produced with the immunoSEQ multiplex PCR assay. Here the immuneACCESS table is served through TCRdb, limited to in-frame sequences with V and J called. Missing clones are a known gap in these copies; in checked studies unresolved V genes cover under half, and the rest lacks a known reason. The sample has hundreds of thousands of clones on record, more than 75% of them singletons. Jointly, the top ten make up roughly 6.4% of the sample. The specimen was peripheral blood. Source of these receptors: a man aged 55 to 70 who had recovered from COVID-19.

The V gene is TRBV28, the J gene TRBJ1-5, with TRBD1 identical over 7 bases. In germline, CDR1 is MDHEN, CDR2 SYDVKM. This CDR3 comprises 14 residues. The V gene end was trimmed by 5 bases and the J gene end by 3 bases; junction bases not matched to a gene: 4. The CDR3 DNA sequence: TGTGCCAGCAGTCGAGGGACAGTCAATCAGCCCCAGCATTTT. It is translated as CASSRGTVNQPQHF.

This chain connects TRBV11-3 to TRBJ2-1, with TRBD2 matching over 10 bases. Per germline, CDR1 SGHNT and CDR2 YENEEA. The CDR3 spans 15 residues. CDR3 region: CDLAAGSGGAGEQFF. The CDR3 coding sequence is TGTGATTTAGCCGCGGGCAGCGGGGGGGCAGGGGAGCAGTTCTTC.

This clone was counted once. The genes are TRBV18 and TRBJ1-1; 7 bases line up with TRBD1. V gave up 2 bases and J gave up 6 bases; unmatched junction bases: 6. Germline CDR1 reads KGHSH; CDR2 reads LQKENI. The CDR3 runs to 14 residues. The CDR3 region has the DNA TGTGCCAGCTCACCAAATCAGGGGGGACCTGAAGCTTTCTTT. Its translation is CASSPNQGGPEAFF.

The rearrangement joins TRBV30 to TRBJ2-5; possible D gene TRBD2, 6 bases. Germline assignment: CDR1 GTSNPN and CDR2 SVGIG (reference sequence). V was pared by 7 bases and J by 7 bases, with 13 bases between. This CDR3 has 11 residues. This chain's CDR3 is CASDGRGTQYF. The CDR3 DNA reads TGTGCCTCCGACGGGAGAGGGACCCAGTACTTC.

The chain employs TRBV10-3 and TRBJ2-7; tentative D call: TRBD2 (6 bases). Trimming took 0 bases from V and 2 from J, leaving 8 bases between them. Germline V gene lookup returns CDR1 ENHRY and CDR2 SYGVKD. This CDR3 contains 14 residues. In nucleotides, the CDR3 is TGTGCCATCAGTGAGTCAGGACTACCCTACGAGCAGTACTTC. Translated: CAISESGLPYEQYF.

The CDR3 nucleotides read TGTGCCAGCAGTTACTCGGGACAGCGCACAGATACGCAGTATTTT. It is translated as CASSYSGQRTDTQYF. The V and J genes are TRBV6-2 or TRBV6-3 and TRBJ2-3; 7 positions agree with TRBD1. Germline V gene data show CDR1 as MNHEY and CDR2 as SVGEGT. The CDR3 has 15 amino acids. Trimming at V came to 0 bases and at J to 1 base, leaving 1 base not matched to a gene.

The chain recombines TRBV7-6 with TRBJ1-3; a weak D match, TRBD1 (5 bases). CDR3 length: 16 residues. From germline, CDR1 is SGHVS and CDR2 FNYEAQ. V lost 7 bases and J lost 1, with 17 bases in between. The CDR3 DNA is TGTGCCAGCAACCGGGGGGGGGTAGAGTCTGGAAACACCATATATTTT. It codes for CASNRGGVESGNTIYF.

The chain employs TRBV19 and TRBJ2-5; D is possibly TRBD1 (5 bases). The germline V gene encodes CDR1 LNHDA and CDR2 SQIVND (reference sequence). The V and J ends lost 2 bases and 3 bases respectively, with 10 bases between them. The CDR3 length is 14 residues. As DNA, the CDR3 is TGTGCCAGTAGTATACTTGGCAGGGAAGAGACCCAGTACTTC. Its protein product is CASSILGREETQYF. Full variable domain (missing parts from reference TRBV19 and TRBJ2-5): DGGITQSPKYLFRKEGQNVTLSCEQNLNHDAMYWYRQDPGQGLRLIYYSQIVNDFQKGDIAEGYSVSREKKESFPLTVTSAQKNPTAFYLCASSILGREETQYFGPGTRLLVL.

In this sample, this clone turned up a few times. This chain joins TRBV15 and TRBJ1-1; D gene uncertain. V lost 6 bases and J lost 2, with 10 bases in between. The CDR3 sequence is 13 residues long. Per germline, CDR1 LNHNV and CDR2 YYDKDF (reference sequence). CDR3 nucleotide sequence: TGTGCCACCAGGTACGGGGTTAACACTGAAGCTTTCTTT. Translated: CATRYGVNTEAFF.

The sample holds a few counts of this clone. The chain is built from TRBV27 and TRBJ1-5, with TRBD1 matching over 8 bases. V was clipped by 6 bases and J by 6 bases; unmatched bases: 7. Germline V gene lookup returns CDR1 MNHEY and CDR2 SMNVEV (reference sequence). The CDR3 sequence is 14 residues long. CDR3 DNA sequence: TGTGCCAGCAGCCCAGGGGGCGGGAGTCAGCCCCAGCATTTT. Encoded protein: CASSPGGGSQPQHF.

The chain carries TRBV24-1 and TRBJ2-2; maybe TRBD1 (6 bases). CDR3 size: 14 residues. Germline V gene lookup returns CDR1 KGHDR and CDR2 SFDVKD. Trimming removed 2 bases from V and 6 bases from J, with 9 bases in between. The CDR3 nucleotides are TGTGCCACCAGTGATTCACAGGGAGCCGGGGAGCTGTTTTTT. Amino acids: CATSDSQGAGELFF.

CDR3 residues: CASSPTSGSYNEQFF. CDR3 DNA sequence: TGTGCCAGCAGCCCAACTAGCGGCTCCTACAATGAGCAGTTCTTC. The chain uses TRBV7-3 and TRBJ2-1, with TRBD2 matching 8 bases. Trimming at V came to 5 bases and at J to 0 bases, leaving 3 bases not matched to a gene. CDR3 length: 15 residues. Per germline, CDR1 SGHTA and CDR2 FQGTGA.

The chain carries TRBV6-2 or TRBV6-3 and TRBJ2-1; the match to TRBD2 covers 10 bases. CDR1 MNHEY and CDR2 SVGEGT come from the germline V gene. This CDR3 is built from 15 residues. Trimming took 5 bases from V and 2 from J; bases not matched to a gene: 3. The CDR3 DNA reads TGTGCCAGCAGTAAAAGCGGGGGGGCCTACAATGAGCAGTTCTTC. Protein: CASSKSGGAYNEQFF.

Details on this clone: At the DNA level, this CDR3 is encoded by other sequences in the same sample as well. CDR3 region: CASSRDRQETQYF. CDR3 coding DNA: TGTGCCAGCAGTCGAGACAGACAAGAGACCCAGTACTTC. The chain uses TRBV27 and TRBJ2-5, with a weak D call TRBD1 (5 bases). CDR3 length equals 13 residues. Germline V gene lookup returns CDR1 MNHEY and CDR2 SMNVEV (reference sequence). The germline V and J ends were trimmed by 5 bases and 2 bases, with 9 bases remaining between them.

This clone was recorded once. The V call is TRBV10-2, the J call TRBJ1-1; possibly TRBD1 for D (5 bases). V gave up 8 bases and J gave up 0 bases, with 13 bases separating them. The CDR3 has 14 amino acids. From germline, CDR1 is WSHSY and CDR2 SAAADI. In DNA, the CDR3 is TGCGCCAGCTCCCGGGGGTGGTTGAACACTGAAGCTTTCTTT. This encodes CASSRGWLNTEAFF.

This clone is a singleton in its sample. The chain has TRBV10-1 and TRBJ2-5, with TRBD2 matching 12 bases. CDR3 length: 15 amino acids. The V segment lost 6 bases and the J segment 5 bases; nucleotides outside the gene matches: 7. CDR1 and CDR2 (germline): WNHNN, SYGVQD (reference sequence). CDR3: CASSKTSGGPETQYF. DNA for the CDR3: TGCGCCAGCAGCAAGACTAGCGGGGGTCCGGAGACCCAGTACTTC.

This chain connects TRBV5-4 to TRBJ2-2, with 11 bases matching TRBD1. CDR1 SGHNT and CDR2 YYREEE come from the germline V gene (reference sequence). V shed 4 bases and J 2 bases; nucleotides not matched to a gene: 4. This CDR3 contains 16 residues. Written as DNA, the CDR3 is TGTGCCAGCAGCCTGGACAGGGGGCTAAACACCGGGGAGCTGTTTTTT. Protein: CASSLDRGLNTGELFF.

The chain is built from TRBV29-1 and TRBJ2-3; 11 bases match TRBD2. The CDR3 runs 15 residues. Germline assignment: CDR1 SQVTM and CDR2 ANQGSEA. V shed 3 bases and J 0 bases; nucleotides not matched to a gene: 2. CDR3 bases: TGCAGCGTTGAGCTAGCGGGGGGAAGCACAGATACGCAGTATTTT. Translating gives CSVELAGGSTDTQYF.

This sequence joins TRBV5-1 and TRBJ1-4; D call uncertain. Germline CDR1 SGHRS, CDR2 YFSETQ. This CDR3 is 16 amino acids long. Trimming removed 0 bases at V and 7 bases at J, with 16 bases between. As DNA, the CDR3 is TGCGCCAGCAGCTTGGTTGATGGGCCGTACGGTGAAAAACTGTTTTTT. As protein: CASSLVDGPYGEKLFF.